A selection of T cell receptor beta chains follows, all from one sample in a study of T cells in Graves' hyperthyroidism and ophthalmopathy. A single record per CDR3 protein comes from TCRdb applying MiXCR to the multiplex PCR reads. The data contain around 540,000 distinct CDR3 sequences, around 42% of them seen just once; the ten biggest clones take up 6.5% to 9%. The source material was peripheral blood or thyroid tissue (not recorded which). The receptors come from a woman between 18 and 29 years old with Graves' hyperthyroidism. Both conserved end residues are part of each CDR3. D genes are given only for firm matches. Rows may omit the clone size; those that give it use once, few, many or a size class.

V gene: TRBV25-1
J gene: TRBJ2-7
clone size: few
D gene: TRBD1
CDR3 DNA: TGTGCCAGCAGCCAGGTTACAGGGGGACCTTACGAGCAGTACTTC
CDR3 protein: CASSQVTGGPYEQYF

V gene: TRBV9
J gene: TRBJ1-2
clone size: few
D gene: TRBD1
CDR3 DNA: TGTGCCAGCAGCCTGACAGGGCCCGGCTATGGCTACACCTTC
CDR3 protein: CASSLTGPGYGYTF

V gene: TRBV19
J gene: TRBJ1-1
clone size: few
D gene: TRBD1
CDR3 DNA: TGTGCCAGTAGTACAGACAGGGGGCACACTGAAGCTTTCTTT
CDR3 protein: CASSTDRGHTEAFF

V gene: TRBV7-9
J gene: TRBJ1-2
clone size: .
D gene: .
CDR3 DNA: TGTGCCAGCAGCGACACACAGGCCTATGGCTACACCTTC
CDR3 protein: CASSDTQAYGYTF

V gene: TRBV4-2
J gene: TRBJ2-2
clone size: .
D gene: .
CDR3 DNA: TGTGCCTCCTCGGGAAGCGGCACCGGGGAGCTGTTTTTT
CDR3 protein: CASSGSGTGELFF

V gene: TRBV20-1
J gene: TRBJ2-7
clone size: .
D gene: TRBD2
CDR3 DNA: TGCAGTGCTAGGAGTGCGGATAGCGGGAGTGCAACCTACGAGCAGTACTTC
CDR3 protein: CSARSADSGSATYEQYF

V gene: TRBV20-1
J gene: TRBJ2-5
clone size: .
D gene: TRBD1
CDR3 DNA: TGCAGTGCTAGGGAAGGGACAGTTACTCAAGAGACCCAGTACTTC
CDR3 protein: CSAREGTVTQETQYF

V gene: TRBV25-1
J gene: TRBJ1-5
clone size: many
D gene: .
CDR3 DNA: TGTGCCACCGGATGGGCAGGAGATAATCAGCCCCAGCATTTT
CDR3 protein: CATGWAGDNQPQHF

V gene: TRBV20-1
J gene: TRBJ2-5
clone size: .
D gene: .
CDR3 DNA: TGCAGTGCTAGAGCGGGAGCGGTAAGAGAGACCCAGTACTTC
CDR3 protein: CSARAGAVRETQYF

V gene: TRBV29-1
J gene: TRBJ1-2
clone size: .
D gene: TRBD1
CDR3 DNA: TGCAGCGCAAGGACAGGGGGAGTCACCTTC
CDR3 protein: CSARTGGVTF

V gene: TRBV29-1
J gene: TRBJ1-2
clone size: .
D gene: .
CDR3 DNA: TGCAGCGTTTTTAGACCTAACTATGGCTACACCTTC
CDR3 protein: CSVFRPNYGYTF

V gene: TRBV2
J gene: TRBJ1-2
clone size: many
D gene: .
CDR3 DNA: TGTGCCAGCAGTACACAGGGTTTTGCTGGCTACACCTTC
CDR3 protein: CASSTQGFAGYTF

V gene: TRBV19
J gene: TRBJ1-4
clone size: few
D gene: .
CDR3 DNA: TGTGCCAGTAGTATGAGCTGGGAAAAACTGTTTTTT
CDR3 protein: CASSMSWEKLFF

V gene: TRBV24-1
J gene: TRBJ2-7
clone size: .
D gene: .
CDR3 DNA: TGTGCCACCAGCGTGGGGGACATAACCTCTAATGAGCAGTACTTC
CDR3 protein: CATSVGDITSNEQYF

V gene: TRBV7-7
J gene: TRBJ2-7
clone size: many
D gene: .
CDR3 DNA: TGTGCCAGCAGCACCCCGACGGGCGAGCAGTACTTC
CDR3 protein: CASSTPTGEQYF

V gene: TRBV2
J gene: TRBJ2-5
clone size: .
D gene: .
CDR3 DNA: TGTGCCAGCATTGGGGGGACACAAGAGACCCAGTACTTC
CDR3 protein: CASIGGTQETQYF

V gene: TRBV7-9
J gene: TRBJ1-2
clone size: .
D gene: .
CDR3 DNA: TGTGCCAGCAGTGGGGGGCCCTATGGCTACACCTTC
CDR3 protein: CASSGGPYGYTF

V gene: TRBV24-1
J gene: TRBJ2-5
clone size: .
D gene: TRBD1
CDR3 DNA: TGTGCCACCAGTGATTTGGGACAGGCCGAAGAGACCCAGTACTTC
CDR3 protein: CATSDLGQAEETQYF

V gene: TRBV15
J gene: TRBJ2-6
clone size: few
D gene: TRBD1
CDR3 DNA: TGTGCCACCAGCAGAGATTACTTGTGGACAGGGGGCGACGTCCTGACTTTC
CDR3 protein: CATSRDYLWTGGDVLTF

V gene: TRBV20-1
J gene: TRBJ1-1
clone size: few
D gene: .
CDR3 DNA: TGCAGTGCTAGTCCGGACGGGCATGAAGCTTTCTTT
CDR3 protein: CSASPDGHEAFF

V gene: TRBV7-2
J gene: TRBJ1-6
clone size: few
D gene: .
CDR3 DNA: TGTGCCAGCAGCTCCCTCGGAGGGCGCGGTTCACCCCTCCACTTT
CDR3 protein: CASSSLGGRGSPLHF

V gene: TRBV7-8
J gene: TRBJ2-7
clone size: .
D gene: .
CDR3 DNA: TGTGCCAGCCGGGGGAGGCACTACGAGCAGTACTTC
CDR3 protein: CASRGRHYEQYF

V gene: TRBV4-3
J gene: TRBJ2-7
clone size: .
D gene: TRBD2
CDR3 DNA: TGCGCCAGCAGCCTAAGGTTAGCGGGAGGGCCGGTTGAGCAGTACTTC
CDR3 protein: CASSLRLAGGPVEQYF

V gene: TRBV7-8
J gene: TRBJ1-5
clone size: .
D gene: .
CDR3 DNA: TGTGCCAGCTCACCTTTCTGGACGGATAGCAATCAGCCCCAGCATTTT
CDR3 protein: CASSPFWTDSNQPQHF

V gene: TRBV12-3/TRBV12-4
J gene: TRBJ1-5
clone size: many
D gene: .
CDR3 DNA: TGTGCCAGCAGTTACTCAACGAGCAATCAGCCCCAGCATTTT
CDR3 protein: CASSYSTSNQPQHF

V gene: TRBV2
J gene: TRBJ1-1
clone size: .
D gene: .
CDR3 DNA: TGTGCCAGCAGCTTGGTGGGTTTAGGGTTTGAAGCTTTCTTT
CDR3 protein: CASSLVGLGFEAFF

V gene: TRBV9
J gene: TRBJ2-7
clone size: .
D gene: TRBD2
CDR3 DNA: TGTGCCAGCTCACCGGCTAGCGGGACGTCCTACGAGCAGTACTTC
CDR3 protein: CASSPASGTSYEQYF

V gene: TRBV2
J gene: TRBJ1-4
clone size: many
D gene: .
CDR3 DNA: TGTGCCAGCAGCCCTCGGGCCCGAAATGAAAAACTGTTTTTT
CDR3 protein: CASSPRARNEKLFF

V gene: TRBV12-3/TRBV12-4
J gene: TRBJ1-1
clone size: .
D gene: TRBD1
CDR3 DNA: TGTGCCAGCAGTTTCGTGGAGGGGGCGAGGACTGAAGCTTTCTTT
CDR3 protein: CASSFVEGARTEAFF